This T cell receptor (beta chain) was profiled in a study of control samples from healthy donors and cancer patients. This clone has a single count. The data were produced by immunoSEQ multiplex PCR, yet TCRdb's version contains in-frame clones alone and is incomplete. The table records over 100,000 clones, more than 80% of them present only once. The specimen sequenced was blood. This TCR derives from a man aged 40-49 years in good health.

The CDR3 protein is CASRRLGPYEQYF. The CDR3, as DNA: TGTGCCAGCAGGAGGCTGGGACCCTACGAGCAGTACTTC. This rearrangement joins TRBV6-5 to TRBJ2-7; the D gene could be TRBD1 or TRBD2 (5 bases each). V lost 6 bases and J 2 bases, leaving 11 bases between the germline ends. Per germline, CDR1 MNHEY and CDR2 SVGAGI. This CDR3 has 13 amino acids.